These 32 T cell receptor beta chains originate from one sample sequenced in a study of blood T cell repertoires in COVID-19. Produced via immunoSEQ multiplex PCR; TCRdb's table is partial and in-frame only. This sample yields around 300,000 clones, of which about 89% are seen a single time; approximately 0.85% belongs to the top ten. The sample was peripheral blood. The receptor source for this set is a woman aged 40 to 50 who had recovered from COVID-19.

The chain links TRBV27 to TRBJ2-7; no clear D gene. Deletions cut 7 bases from V and 7 bases from J, with 14 bases between. The CDR3 consists of 12 residues. From germline, CDR1 is MNHEY and CDR2 SMNVEV (reference sequence). CDR3 amino acids: CASTSIHREQYF. CDR3 DNA: TGTGCCAGCACCTCAATTCATCGGGAGCAGTACTTC.

The chain employs TRBV11-3 and TRBJ2-7, with D uncertain. Germline V lookup: CDR1 SGHNT, CDR2 YENEEA. The CDR3 sequence is 13 residues long. V dropped 1 base and J dropped 6 bases, with 10 bases sitting between them. This CDR3 is CASSLATESEQYF. CDR3 nucleotide sequence: TGTGCCAGCAGCTTAGCGACGGAGAGCGAGCAGTACTTC.

J is TRBJ2-5 and V is TRBV27; D is perhaps TRBD2 (7 bases). CDR3 length equals 13 residues. The V and J ends lost 5 bases and 5 bases respectively, with 12 bases between them. The germline V gene encodes CDR1 MNHEY and CDR2 SMNVEV (reference sequence). CDR3 DNA: TGTGCCAGCAGTCGGGGGGCCTGGGAGACCCAGTACTTC. This gives the protein CASSRGAWETQYF.

V is TRBV10-3 and J is TRBJ1-2, with no clear D. This CDR3 is 15 amino acids long. V lost 3 bases and J lost 5, with 16 bases in between. Germline V gene sequence: CDR1 ENHRY, CDR2 SYGVKD. The CDR3 protein is CAISDLETAIYGYTF. As DNA, the CDR3 is TGTGCCATCAGTGATTTGGAGACTGCGATTTATGGCTACACCTTC.

The J gene is TRBJ2-1, the V gene TRBV7-2; 15 bases agree with TRBD2. The CDR3 consists of 17 residues. V trimming: 5 bases; J trimming: 9 bases; junction bases outside the gene matches: 11. Germline V CDR1 and CDR2: SGHTA, FQGNSA. Here the CDR3 DNA reads TGTGCCAGCAGCGCACTCGGACTAGCGGGAGGGAAGGGTGAGCAGTTCTTC. Protein product: CASSALGLAGGKGEQFF.

The chain uses TRBV3-1 (or the pseudogene TRBV3-2) and TRBJ2-1; TRBD2 matches 11 bases. In germline, CDR1 is LGHDT, CDR2 YNNKEL (reference sequence). The CDR3 consists of 18 residues. Trimming at V came to 0 bases and at J to 4 bases, leaving 8 bases not matched to a gene. CDR3 sequence reads: CASSQEVGTSGGYNEQFF. The CDR3 DNA follows: TGTGCCAGCAGCCAAGAGGTGGGCACTAGCGGGGGTTACAATGAGCAGTTCTTC.

The rearrangement uses TRBV13 and TRBJ2-3, with TRBD2 identical over 10 bases. Germline V lookup: CDR1 PRHDT, CDR2 FYEKMQ (reference sequence). The CDR3 consists of 15 residues. Trimming cost V 3 bases and J 3 bases; bases outside gene matches: 3. The CDR3 here is CASSLGTSATDTQYF. DNA of the CDR3: TGTGCCAGCAGCTTGGGGACTAGCGCGACAGATACGCAGTATTTT.

The rearrangement joins TRBV25-1 to TRBJ2-7, with 7 bases lining up with TRBD1. V dropped 3 bases and J dropped 2; count of bases not matched to a gene: 7. Germline loops: CDR1 MGHDK, CDR2 SYGVNS. This CDR3 comprises 15 residues. The CDR3 nucleotides read TGTGCCAGCAGTGATGGCCGGCAGGGGGCCTACGAGCAGTACTTC. Translating it yields CASSDGRQGAYEQYF.

The chain recombines TRBV11-3 with TRBJ2-3; tentatively, D is TRBD1 (6 bases). Deletions cut 4 bases from V and 8 bases from J, with 13 bases between. This CDR3 is built from 13 residues. CDR1 SGHNT and CDR2 YENEEA come from the germline V gene. The CDR3 DNA reads as TGTGCCAGCAGCTCTTCACAGGGCGGTACGCAGTATTTT. The encoded protein is CASSSSQGGTQYF. Drawing the rest from reference TRBV11-3 and TRBJ2-3, the complete variable domain is EAGVVQSPRYKIIEKKQPVAFWCNPISGHNTLYWYLQNLGQGPELLIRYENEEAVDDSQLPKDRFSAERLKGVDSTLKIQPAELGDSAVYLCASSSSQGGTQYFGPGTRLTVL.

The gene calls are TRBV6-6 and TRBJ2-4; TRBD1 agrees at 7 bases. V lost 4 bases to trimming and J lost 1 base; unmatched junction nucleotides: 7. The CDR3 spans 16 residues. Looked up from germline, CDR1 is MNHNY and CDR2 is SVGAGI (reference sequence). The CDR3 DNA reads as TGTGCCAGCAGTTCGACGACAGGGTGGGCCAAAAACATTCAGTACTTC. The encoded protein is CASSSTTGWAKNIQYF.

The V call is TRBV3-1 (or the pseudogene TRBV3-2), the J call TRBJ2-2; D is perhaps TRBD1 (6 bases). The CDR3 runs 12 residues. V was clipped by 4 bases and J by 6 bases, with 6 bases between them. CDR1 is LGHDT, CDR2 YNNKEL, per germline (reference sequence). This chain's CDR3 is CASSRGPGELFF. CDR3 DNA sequence: TGTGCCAGCAGCCGGGGGCCCGGGGAGCTGTTTTTT.

This clone was seen just once. The chain uses TRBV3-1 (or the pseudogene TRBV3-2) and TRBJ2-3, with 13 positions matching TRBD2. Germline CDR1 reads LGHDT; CDR2 reads YNNKEL (reference sequence). This CDR3 has 14 amino acids. Trimming removed 3 bases from V and 14 bases from J; junction bases left unmatched: 8. CDR3 coding DNA: TGTGCCAGCAGCCAGGGGACTAGCGGGAAACCCTCGTATTTT. Its translation: CASSQGTSGKPSYF.

The V and J genes are TRBV5-6 and TRBJ2-4, with TRBD2 matching over 7 bases. This CDR3 is built from 16 residues. CDR1 SGHDT and CDR2 YYEEEE come from the germline V gene. The J segment lost 3 bases and the V segment lost 5 bases, leaving 11 bases of the junction unmatched. The CDR3 coding sequence is TGTGCCAGCAGTCCCCCGGGGGGAATTGGCAAAAACATTCAGTACTTC. Amino acids: CASSPPGGIGKNIQYF.

This chain uses TRBV12-3 or TRBV12-4 with TRBJ1-3; TRBD1 matches 7 bases. This CDR3 is 13 amino acids long. Unmatched junction bases numbered 6, after V lost 9 bases and J lost 4 bases. The CDR3 DNA is TGTGCCAGTGTGGGACAGTCAGGAAACACCATATATTTT. Amino acid sequence: CASVGQSGNTIYF.

The CDR3 bases are TGTGCCAGCAGTTTATGGACTAGCGGGAGAGACGAGCAGTACTTC. This sequence encodes CASSLWTSGRDEQYF. J is TRBJ2-7 and V is TRBV28; 12 nucleotides agree with TRBD2. CDR1 MDHEN and CDR2 SYDVKM come from the germline V gene. V lost 0 bases and J lost 5; bases outside the gene matches: 2. The CDR3 consists of 15 residues. Using reference TRBV28 and TRBJ2-7 for the parts outside the CDR3, the full variable domain is DVKVTQSSRYLVKRTGEKVFLECVQDMDHENMFWYRQDPGLGLRLIYFSYDVKMKEKGDIPEGYSVSREKKERFSLILESASTNQTSMYLCASSLWTSGRDEQYFGPGTRLTVT.

V and J are TRBV19 and TRBJ2-1; TRBD2 matches at 14 bases. Trimming at V came to 7 bases and at J to 6 bases, leaving 14 bases not matched to a gene. The germline gives CDR1 LNHDA, CDR2 SQIVND (reference sequence). The CDR3 is 18 amino acids. The CDR3, as DNA: TGTGCCAGTAATTCCATACCAGGGACTAGCGGGGGCCTCAATGAGCAGTTCTTC. It translates to CASNSIPGTSGGLNEQFF.

V is TRBV6-5 and J is TRBJ1-1; D gene ambiguous. V was shortened by 5 bases and J by 0 bases, with 7 bases between the two germline ends. This CDR3 region has 13 residues. Per germline, CDR1 MNHEY and CDR2 SVGAGI. CDR3 DNA: TGTGCCAGCAGTACCCACATGAACACTGAAGCTTTCTTT. Translating gives CASSTHMNTEAFF.

The gene calls are TRBV12-5 and TRBJ2-2; TRBD1 is a possible D gene (8 bases). The V and J ends lost 7 bases and 3 bases respectively, with 39 bases between them. The germline gives CDR1 LGHNT, CDR2 FRNRAP. The CDR3 is 23 residues long. As DNA, the CDR3 is TGTGCTAGTGCCCTCGTGGGAAAAGAGCGGGACAGGATCTTGGGGGGAGACACCGGGGAGCTGTTTTTT. Amino acids: CASALVGKERDRILGGDTGELFF.

V usage is TRBV11-2 and J usage is TRBJ2-7, with 8 bases that match TRBD2. Trimming took 4 bases from V and 2 from J; bases not matched to a gene: 4. The germline V gene encodes CDR1 SGHAT and CDR2 FQNNGV. The CDR3 sequence is 14 residues long. For the CDR3, the DNA is TGTGCCAGCAGCTCTACTAGCGGACCCTACGAGCAGTACTTC. This gives the protein CASSSTSGPYEQYF.

This chain joins TRBV27 and TRBJ1-5; no firm D call. The germline gives CDR1 MNHEY, CDR2 SMNVEV (reference sequence). CDR3 size: 8 residues. V was pared by 4 bases and J by 14 bases, with 3 bases between. CDR3 DNA: TGTGCCAGCAGTTCCAAGCATTTT. Protein sequence: CASSSKHF.

V gene TRBV30 combines with J gene TRBJ1-3; D is uncertain. Germline V gene sequence: CDR1 GTSNPN, CDR2 SVGIG (reference sequence). The CDR3 sequence is 13 residues long. The V and J ends lost 0 bases and 4 bases respectively, with 7 bases between them. The CDR3 loop is CAWSVVAGNTIYF. CDR3 bases: TGTGCCTGGAGTGTAGTGGCCGGAAACACCATATATTTT.

V usage is TRBV10-3 and J usage is TRBJ2-1; 7 bases match TRBD1. Germline trimming cut 6 bases from V and 2 bases from J; bases unmatched to any gene: 7. The CDR3 totals 15 residues. Germline CDR1 and CDR2: ENHRY and SYGVKD. The CDR3 loop is CAIRQDRAPYNEQFF. CDR3 DNA: TGTGCCATCAGACAAGACAGGGCCCCCTACAATGAGCAGTTCTTC.

This chain connects TRBV20-1 to TRBJ2-1; D gene unclear. The CDR3 runs to 15 residues. CDR1 is DFQATT and CDR2 is SNEGSKA in the germline V gene (reference sequence). V was clipped by 3 bases and J by 4 bases, with 16 bases between them. CDR3 nucleotides: TGCAGTGCTAGTGCCGGGTATCAACGGTACAATGAGCAGTTCTTC. It codes for CSASAGYQRYNEQFF.

V usage is TRBV19 and J usage is TRBJ1-1; 10 bases align to TRBD1. There are 17 residues in the CDR3. V shed 4 bases, J shed 0 bases, and the junction held 8 bases outside the gene matches. The germline V gene has CDR1 LNHDA and CDR2 SQIVND (reference sequence). Here the CDR3 reads CASSRGSGQGVNTEAFF. CDR3 nucleotides: TGTGCCAGTAGTAGGGGCTCCGGACAGGGGGTGAACACTGAAGCTTTCTTT.

The chain joins TRBV24-1 to TRBJ2-2; TRBD2 matches at 9 bases. The V gene end was trimmed by 3 bases and the J gene end by 7 bases; junction bases not matched to a gene: 8. The CDR3 sequence is 16 residues long. The germline V gene encodes CDR1 KGHDR and CDR2 SFDVKD. The CDR3 DNA follows: TGTGCCACCAGTGATCGGCTAGCGGGACAGTACGGGGAGCTGTTTTTT. Protein sequence: CATSDRLAGQYGELFF.

This chain connects TRBV7-2 to TRBJ2-7, with 8 bases identical to TRBD2. The trim removed 1 base at V and 0 bases at J, leaving 2 bases unmatched. The germline gives CDR1 SGHTA, CDR2 FQGNSA. The CDR3 extends over 15 amino acids. CDR3 DNA sequence: TGTGCCAGCAGCTTAGTGCTAGCGGGCTCCTACGAGCAGTACTTC. Its protein is CASSLVLAGSYEQYF. Full variable domain (remainder filled in from reference TRBV7-2 and TRBJ2-7): GAGVSQSPSNKVTEKGKDVELRCDPISGHTALYWYRQSLGQGLEFLIYFQGNSAPDKSGLPSDRFSAERTGGSVSTLTIQRTQQEDSAVYLCASSLVLAGSYEQYFGPGTRLTVT.

V and J are TRBV19 and TRBJ2-1; D is possibly TRBD2 (6 bases). The V and J ends lost 1 base and 6 bases respectively, with 13 bases between them. The germline V gene has CDR1 LNHDA and CDR2 SQIVND (reference sequence). The CDR3 runs to 15 residues. This CDR3 is CASSIGGRGLNEQFF. The CDR3, as DNA: TGTGCCAGTAGTATAGGGGGTCGGGGACTCAATGAGCAGTTCTTC.

The J gene is TRBJ2-1, the V gene TRBV3-1 (or the pseudogene TRBV3-2); perhaps TRBD2 as D (5 bases). Per germline, CDR1 LGHDT and CDR2 YNNKEL (reference sequence). The CDR3 is 15 residues long. V was pared by 4 bases and J by 5 bases, with 15 bases between. CDR3 in DNA: TGTGCCAGCAGCCTGACTCTGAAAGCGGACAATGAGCAGTTCTTC. It specifies CASSLTLKADNEQFF.

The CDR3 loop reads CASSLFEREATDTQYF. The CDR3 DNA reads TGCGCCAGCAGCTTGTTCGAGCGGGAGGCCACAGATACGCAGTATTTT. V is TRBV5-1 and J is TRBJ2-3, with 9 bases that match TRBD2. The CDR3 totals 16 residues. CDR1 is SGHRS, CDR2 YFSETQ, per germline. The V and J ends lost 1 base and 2 bases, in that order; junction bases with no gene match: 5.

The chain is built from TRBV5-4 and TRBJ1-2; TRBD1 agrees at 8 bases. Trimming cost V 3 bases and J 3 bases; bases outside gene matches: 7. CDR1 and CDR2 (germline): SGHNT, YYREEE (reference sequence). The CDR3 is 15 amino acids. This CDR3 is CASSSGPTGDYGYTF. As DNA, the CDR3 is TGTGCCAGCAGCTCGGGACCGACAGGGGACTATGGCTACACCTTC.

The chain carries TRBV3-1 (or the pseudogene TRBV3-2) and TRBJ1-1; tentatively, D is TRBD1 (6 bases). This CDR3 is 13 amino acids long. Germline-derived CDR1 and CDR2 are LGHDT and YNNKEL (reference sequence). The V end was cut by 4 bases, the J end by 4 bases, with 10 bases between. CDR3 sequence (DNA): TGTGCCAGCAGCCCAGGGGTCGGCACTGAAGCTTTCTTT. Its protein product is CASSPGVGTEAFF.

Worth noting for this clone: A read error may account for a junction end that differs from germline. V gene TRBV5-1 combines with J gene TRBJ2-5; the D is unclear. The germline gives CDR1 SGHRS, CDR2 YFSETQ. CDR3 size: 13 residues. CDR3 DNA sequence: TGCGCCAGCAGTTTGGGTGTCGTGGAGACCCAGTACTTC. Amino acids: CASSLGVVETQYF.